This TCR beta chain was documented in a study of Tregs in tolerant kidney transplant recipients (dated by TCRdb to the late 2010s). Background for the entire study: The transplants used related donors along with nonmyeloablative bone marrow transplantation, and in the human trials mixed chimerism was transient. TCRbeta sequencing was used in the study to identify donor-specific regulatory T cells before combined kidney and bone marrow transplantation, and the identified cells were then tracked after transplant.

The CDR3 runs 13 amino acids, cysteine and phenylalanine included. Left in the record is the CDR3 DNA by itself, 39 bases read in frame from the first base. Deletion took 2 bases off V and 4 bases off J, with a span of 7 bases between the germline ends. CDR1 and CDR2 were assigned from the germline V gene as SGDLS and YYNGEE. The sample's time point label, decoded: blood sample drawn before combined kidney and bone marrow transplant. Unstimulated Tregs (CD4+CD25+CD127-), CD4+ non-Tregs (CD4+CD25-), CD4 and CD8 cells were FACS-sorted from thawed PBMCs. Prior to Treg sorting, thawed PBMCs were rested overnight with approximately 200 IU/ml IL-2 at 37 degrees C. The patients were a few recipients of combined kidney and bone marrow transplants from the ITN036ST trial, and samples were available only for these trial subjects. Healthy control blood was processed by Ficoll density gradient to PBMCs and cryopreserved; patient PBMCs were collected before and after transplant.

Points on this clone: What this receptor recognizes is not known. No per-base quality is available; no much larger clone lies one base away.

The paper as a whole reports these results and caveats: In tolerant patients, the expansion of donor-specific Tregs was greater than global Treg expansion, suggesting that the expansion was antigen-driven rather than nonspecific. Because the PCR primers were changed over time for some patients, nucleotide-level comparison could not be performed across the samples from those patients. Biological reproducibility was not examined directly, but technical replication error appeared to be minimal. Because the study included only a small number of patients, the results must be confirmed in larger populations and under other immunosuppression protocols. Expanding Tregs with activated donor B cells appeared to identify the most biologically relevant and donor-specific TCRbeta repertoire.

For TCRbeta CDR3 sequencing, genomic DNA from the sorted cells was extracted using the QIAGEN DNeasy Blood and Tissue Kit. Through immunoSEQ, high-throughput TCRbeta CDR3 sequencing was done commercially, including PCR amplification with internal controls and bias correction. From the authors' description of their analysis: Unique productive TCRbeta sequences were defined by CDR3 nucleotide sequence when primers matched and otherwise by CDR3 amino acid sequence together with Vbeta and Jbeta genes. To correct sorting error, sequences shared between sorted populations at a frequency ratio of 2:1 or less were removed; the rest were assigned to the higher population. Sequences were defined as donor-reactive when expanded at least 5-fold in CFSE-low cells versus unstimulated cells and present at a frequency of at least 0.01% in CFSE-low cells. Repertoire divergence was quantified by Jensen-Shannon divergence calculated from the top 100 TCRbeta sequences ranked by frequency. For samples with multiple sequencing runs, sorting error was corrected separately for each run before the runs were pooled. Sourced from immuneACCESS, this table was stored by TCRdb with only in-frame sequences that have V and J called. A share of the clones is absent; for the studies checked, an unresolved V gene accounts for under half, and the remainder has no known explanation. D and trimming were read from the DNA, whereas the V and J calls and clone size are those reported in that table. Counted in this sample were over 50,000 clones; 70% to 90% of them appeared once. The ten largest clonotypes hold 2.1% of the sample.

The clonotype originates from a human donor who received a combined kidney and bone marrow transplant. Here the chain combines TRBV9 and TRBJ2-1, with TRBD2 tentatively as D gene (5 bases match). The sample here was Tregs from blood, taken before the transplant. The CDR3 region: CASSVGVYNEQFF. The nucleotide sequence is TGTGCCAGCAGCGTCGGGGTTTACAATGAGCAGTTCTTC.